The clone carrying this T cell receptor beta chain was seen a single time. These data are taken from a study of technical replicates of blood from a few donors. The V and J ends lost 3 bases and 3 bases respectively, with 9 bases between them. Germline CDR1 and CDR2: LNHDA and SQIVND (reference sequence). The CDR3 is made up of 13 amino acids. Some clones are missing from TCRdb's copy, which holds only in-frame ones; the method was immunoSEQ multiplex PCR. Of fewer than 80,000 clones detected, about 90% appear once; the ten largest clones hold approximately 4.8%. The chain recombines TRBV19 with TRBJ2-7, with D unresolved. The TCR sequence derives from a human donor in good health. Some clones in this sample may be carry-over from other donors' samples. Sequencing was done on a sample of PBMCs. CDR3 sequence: CASSIEAYYEQYF. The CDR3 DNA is TGTGCCAGTAGTATCGAAGCATACTACGAGCAGTACTTC.